What follows describes a single TCR beta chain. What it binds is unknown. Expressed TCRB transcripts were sequenced because the isolated RNA had all been reverse transcribed beforehand. Repertoires were generated with immunoSEQ multiplex PCR, while TCRdb's copy carries only in-frame clones and drops some. The table includes 330,000 or so clones, about 20% detected once. Per germline, CDR1 LGHNA and CDR2 YSLEER. V shed 1 base and J shed 4 bases, with 13 bases lying between them. The CDR3 loop spans 15 amino acids. This record comes from a study of beta chain features in type 1 diabetes. Study-level points and caveats: PCR might favor shorter templates, equally in patients and controls.

The receptor's source is a woman younger than 35 in good health. The rearrangement uses TRBV4-3 and TRBJ1-2; possible D gene TRBD1, 6 bases. Sequenced input: naive CD4+ T cells from blood. Here the CDR3 DNA reads TGCGCCAGCAGCCAAGGACAGGTTACCCTCTATGGCTACACCTTC. Encoded protein: CASSQGQVTLYGYTF.